This T cell receptor (beta chain) was captured by sequencing in a study of control samples from healthy donors and cancer patients. V lost 5 bases, J lost 9 bases, and 9 bases stayed unmatched. This CDR3 contains 14 residues. Germline V CDR1 and CDR2: SGHAT, FQNNGV. Data came from immunoSEQ multiplex PCR; TCRdb stores just in-frame clones and leaves some out. The sample includes approximately 170,000 clones, 90% of them seen just once. The sequence came from a woman in her fifties or sixties in good health. Material for sequencing was blood. The chain joins TRBV11-2 to TRBJ2-7; 11 bases map to TRBD1. The CDR3, as DNA: TGTGCCAGCAGCCCAGGACAGGGGGCGTCGAGGCAGTACTTC. As protein: CASSPGQGASRQYF.